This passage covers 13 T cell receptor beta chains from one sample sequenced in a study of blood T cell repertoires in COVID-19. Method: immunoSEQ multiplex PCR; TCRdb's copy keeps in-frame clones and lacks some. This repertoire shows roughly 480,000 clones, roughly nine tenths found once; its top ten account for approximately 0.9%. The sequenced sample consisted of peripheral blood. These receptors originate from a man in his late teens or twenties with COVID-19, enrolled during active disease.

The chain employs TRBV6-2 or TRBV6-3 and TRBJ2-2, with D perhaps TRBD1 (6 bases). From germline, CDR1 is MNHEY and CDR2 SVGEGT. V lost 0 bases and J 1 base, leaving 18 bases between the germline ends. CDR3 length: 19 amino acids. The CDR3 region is CASSYSIRLDRLNTGELFF. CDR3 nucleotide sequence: TGTGCCAGCAGTTACTCGATAAGGCTAGACAGGCTGAACACCGGGGAGCTGTTTTTT.

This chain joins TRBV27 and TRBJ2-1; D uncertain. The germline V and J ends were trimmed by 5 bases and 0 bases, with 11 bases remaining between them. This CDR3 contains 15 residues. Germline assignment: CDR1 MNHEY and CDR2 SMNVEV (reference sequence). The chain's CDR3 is CASSGGHNSYNEQFF. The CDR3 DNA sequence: TGTGCCAGCAGTGGCGGTCATAACTCCTACAATGAGCAGTTCTTC.

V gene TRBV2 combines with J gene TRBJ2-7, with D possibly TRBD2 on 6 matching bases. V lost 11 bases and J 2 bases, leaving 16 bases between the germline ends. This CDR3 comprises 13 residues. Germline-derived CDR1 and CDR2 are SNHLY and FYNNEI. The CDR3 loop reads CAGGTLSPYEQYF. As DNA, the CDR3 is TGTGCCGGGGGGACTTTAAGCCCCTACGAGCAGTACTTC.

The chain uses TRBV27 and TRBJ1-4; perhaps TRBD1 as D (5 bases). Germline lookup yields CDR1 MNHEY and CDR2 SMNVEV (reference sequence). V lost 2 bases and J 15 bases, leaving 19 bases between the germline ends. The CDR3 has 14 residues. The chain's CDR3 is CASSLTKGADRVFF. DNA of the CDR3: TGTGCCAGCAGTTTAACAAAAGGGGCTGATCGCGTGTTTTTT.

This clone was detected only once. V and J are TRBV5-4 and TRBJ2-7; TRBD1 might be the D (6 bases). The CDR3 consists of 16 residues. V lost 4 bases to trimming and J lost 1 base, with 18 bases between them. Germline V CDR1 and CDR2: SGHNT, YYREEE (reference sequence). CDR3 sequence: CASSPQGPASSYEQYF. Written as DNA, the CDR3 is TGTGCCAGCAGCCCCCAGGGGCCCGCGAGTTCCTACGAGCAGTACTTC. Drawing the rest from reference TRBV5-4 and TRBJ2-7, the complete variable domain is ETGVTQSPTHLIKTRGQQVTLRCSSQSGHNTVSWYQQALGQGPQFIFQYYREEENGRGNFPPRFSGLQFPNYSSELNVNALELDDSALYLCASSPQGPASSYEQYFGPGTRLTVT.

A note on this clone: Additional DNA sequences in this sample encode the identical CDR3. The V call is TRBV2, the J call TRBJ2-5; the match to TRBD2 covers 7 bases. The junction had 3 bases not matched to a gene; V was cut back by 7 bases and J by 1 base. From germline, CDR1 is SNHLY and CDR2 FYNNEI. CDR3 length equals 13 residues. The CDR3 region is CASIRGGQETQYF. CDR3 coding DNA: TGTGCCAGCATCCGCGGGGGCCAAGAGACCCAGTACTTC.

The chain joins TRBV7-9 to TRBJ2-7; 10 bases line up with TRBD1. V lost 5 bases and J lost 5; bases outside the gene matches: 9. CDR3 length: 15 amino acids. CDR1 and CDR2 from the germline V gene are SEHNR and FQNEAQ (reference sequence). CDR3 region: CASSRLGQGSNEQYF. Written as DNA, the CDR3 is TGTGCCAGCAGCCGGTTGGGACAGGGGAGTAACGAGCAGTACTTC.

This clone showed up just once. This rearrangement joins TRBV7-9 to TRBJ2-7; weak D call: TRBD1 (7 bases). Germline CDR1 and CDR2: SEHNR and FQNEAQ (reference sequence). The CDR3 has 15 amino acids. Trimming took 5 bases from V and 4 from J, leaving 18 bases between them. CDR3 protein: CASSPGGQLIYEQYF. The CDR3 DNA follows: TGTGCCAGCAGCCCCGGGGGACAGCTAATATACGAGCAGTACTTC. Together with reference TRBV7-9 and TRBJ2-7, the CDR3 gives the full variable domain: DTGVSQNPRHKITKRGQNVTFRCDPISEHNRLYWYRQTLGQGPEFLTYFQNEAQLEKSRLLSDRFSAERPKGSFSTLEIQRTEQGDSAMYLCASSPGGQLIYEQYFGPGTRLTVT.

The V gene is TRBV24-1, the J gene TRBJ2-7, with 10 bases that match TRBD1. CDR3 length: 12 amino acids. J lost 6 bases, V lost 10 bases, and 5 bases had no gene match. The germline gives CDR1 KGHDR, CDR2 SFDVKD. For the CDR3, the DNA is TGTGCCACTGCGACAGGGGGCACCGAGCAGTACTTC. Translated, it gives CATATGGTEQYF.

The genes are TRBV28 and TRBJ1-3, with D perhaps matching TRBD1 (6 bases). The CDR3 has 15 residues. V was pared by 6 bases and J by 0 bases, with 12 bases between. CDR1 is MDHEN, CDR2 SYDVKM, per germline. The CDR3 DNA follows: TGTGCCAGCAGCTCCGGACAGCACTCTGGAAACACCATATATTTT. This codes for CASSSGQHSGNTIYF.

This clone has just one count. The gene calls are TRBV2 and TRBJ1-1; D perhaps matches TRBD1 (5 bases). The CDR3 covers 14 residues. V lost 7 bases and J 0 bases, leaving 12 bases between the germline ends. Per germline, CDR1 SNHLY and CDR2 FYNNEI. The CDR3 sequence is CASTTGLMNTEAFF. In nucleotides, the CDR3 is TGTGCCAGCACCACGGGACTTATGAACACTGAAGCTTTCTTT.

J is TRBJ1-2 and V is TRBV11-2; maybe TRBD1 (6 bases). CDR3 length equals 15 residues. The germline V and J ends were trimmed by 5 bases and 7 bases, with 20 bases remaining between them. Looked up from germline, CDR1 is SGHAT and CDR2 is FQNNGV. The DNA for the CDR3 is TGTGCCAGCAGCCAAGAAGGGGGGGCCCAACCTGGCTACACCTTC. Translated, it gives CASSQEGGAQPGYTF.

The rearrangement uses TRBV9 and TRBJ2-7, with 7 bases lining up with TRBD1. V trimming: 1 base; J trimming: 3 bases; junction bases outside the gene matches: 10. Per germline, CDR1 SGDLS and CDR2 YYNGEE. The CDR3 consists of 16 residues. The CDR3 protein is CASSVTRSRTGYEQYF. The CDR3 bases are TGTGCCAGCAGCGTAACCCGATCTAGGACAGGCTACGAGCAGTACTTC.